This TCR beta chain emerged from a study of blood T cell repertoires in COVID-19. Whole-study context: Whether acute or convalescent, the COVID-19 samples came from the United States, Italy and Spain.

In the original analysis: The assay estimated nucleated cells by amplifying reference gene primers. The method was immunoSEQ multiplex PCR; TCRdb's version includes in-frame clones alone and lacks a portion of them. Clonal size and the V and J genes are those of that table, whereas D and trimming came from the DNA. The profile shows approximately 120,000 clones, around 80% of them singletons. The ends were cut back, 4 bases at V and 3 bases at J, with 8 bases in the middle. This CDR3 comprises 13 residues. CDR1 SGHTA and CDR2 FQGNSA come from the germline V gene. Sequences were obtained from peripheral blood. This sequence was found in a man aged 35 to 55 with active or convalescent COVID-19. The V and J genes are TRBV7-2 and TRBJ2-3; no clear D. For the CDR3, the DNA is TGTGCCAGCAGCTCTAGGTTTACAGATACGCAGTATTTT. Protein product: CASSSRFTDTQYF.